This TCR beta chain was profiled in a study of T cell responses to AZD1222 COVID-19 vaccine listed by TCRdb under 2021. Background on the whole study: AZD1222 recipients given second doses at about 4 weeks or at about 12 weeks were pooled, since spike-specific TCR depth and breadth were not found to differ between the two schedules. TCR sequencing was performed for 233 trial participants, of whom 207 were given two doses of AZD1222 and approximately 25 were given two doses of MenACWY control vaccine. Trial participants were enrolled by age into subgroups of 18-55, 56-69 and 70-plus years, and about 150, 27 and 61 TCR-sequenced participants, respectively, were included in these subgroups. General findings and caveats noted by the study authors: Participants were mostly white British, with more females than males. The authors suggested clonal diversity may have been underestimated. CD4 TCRs associated with the vaccine covered the entire spike protein, and the dominant responses were in regions 160-218 and 743-854. In the small 56-69-year group, the increase in depth fell short of significance, most likely because of low power. Nearly half of unique spike-specific TCRs reportedly recognized epitopes outside regions mutated in the B.1.351 and B.1.1.7 variants. Spike-specific TCR breadth and depth rose significantly after two AZD1222 doses compared with day 0 and with MenACWY recipients. Because no day 14 peak-response samples were available, the repertoires could be characterized only after the peak T cell response. Conclusions about previously exposed vaccinees are limited because only 5 or 6 AZD1222 recipients were SARS-CoV-2 seropositive at baseline.

The sample's time point label, in plain terms: baseline before first vaccination. Vaccinee samples were obtained from the UK trials COV001 and COV002, which included a single-blind randomized controlled phase 2/3 trial of AZD1222 (ChAdOx1 nCoV-19) in healthy adults. Trial participant PBMC samples were collected at day 0 and day 28 after the second dose for TCRbeta chain sequencing. On this clone itself: Its target antigen remains unknown. The sample holds no much larger clone one base away, and base qualities are not on file.

The CDR3 regions of human TCRbeta chains were subjected to immunosequencing. Turning to the authors' computational methods: Repertoire TCRs were checked for matches against a reference library of SARS-CoV-2-specific TCRs that had been generated using the MIRA antigen-specificity platform. Breadth was defined as the fraction of unique TCRs that were SARS-CoV-2-associated. Depth was defined as the fraction of total T cells that were SARS-CoV-2-associated. Each spike-specific TCR was assigned to its reactive spike region and to a CD4 or CD8 class using the MIRA data. Log10-transformed breadth and depth values were compared by one-way ANOVA with Sidak's multiple comparisons tests. The table comes from immuneACCESS by way of TCRdb, which keeps in-frame sequences with V and J called. Part of the clones is missing from these tables; in studies checked, under half for an unresolved V gene and the rest for unknown reasons. Clone size and the V and J calls come from that table; the DNA yielded D and trimming. This sample has about 150,000 clones in its table, and 75% to 95% of those were observed once. About 1.6% of the sample comes from the top ten.

The sequence derives from an adult in good health. The material sequenced was peripheral blood, taken on day 0 of AZD1222 vaccination.

The CDR3 has the sequence CASSTTSGGVYNEQFF. The nucleotide sequence reads as follows: TGTGCCAGTAGCACTACTAGCGGGGGGGTCTACAATGAGCAGTTCTTC. This chain is built from TRBV19 and TRBJ2-1; TRBD2 matches 13 bases in the middle. Trimming takes 6 bases off V and 3 bases off J; junction bases not matched to a gene: 5. CDR1 LNHDA and CDR2 SQIVND are derived from the germline V gene (reference sequence). Spanning cysteine to phenylalanine, the CDR3 consists of 16 amino acids. CDR3 DNA only is kept here, 48 bases in frame from base 1.